This T cell receptor beta chain stems from a study of blood T cells in healthy people across ages. Germline V CDR1 and CDR2: SGHRS, YFSETQ. This CDR3 is 17 amino acids long. The junction had 13 bases not matched to a gene; V was cut back by 4 bases and J by 3 bases. Sample-barcoded 5' priming and a J-beta primer mix drove a second PCR of roughly 6 to 12 cycles. TCRdb re-derived calls from the 5' RACE reads in MiXCR, one entry per CDR3 protein. This table holds around 990,000 distinct CDR3 sequences, roughly two fifths found once. Study-wide findings and caveats: With age, beta diversity per million T cells declined roughly linearly, significantly by 40.

On this clonotype itself: Its antigen remains unidentified.

This chain uses TRBV5-1 with TRBJ2-1; 7 nucleotides line up with TRBD1. The clonotype originates from a man between 18 and 35 years old in good health. Sequencing was performed on blood. The DNA for the CDR3 is TGCGCCAGCAGCGTGGATAAAGGGACAGCTATCTACAATGAGCAGTTCTTC. Protein sequence: CASSVDKGTAIYNEQFF.